This entry lists 9 T cell receptor beta chains sequenced from one sample in a study of graft-versus-host responses after intestinal transplantation. The antigens for these receptors are not known. Clones were read by immunoSEQ multiplex PCR, and TCRdb kept only the in-frame ones, dropping some. The data contain roughly 120,000 clones, 90% to 95% of them singletons. Specimen: unstimulated CD8+ T cells sorted from spleen or lymph node cells, collected before transplant. The receptors were gathered from a human donor who was the organ donor for an intestinal transplant.

The chain combines TRBV19 with TRBJ1-1; a possible D gene is TRBD1 (6 bases). The V gene lost 5 bases and the J gene lost 0 bases, with 10 bases spanning the gap. CDR3 length: 14 amino acids. Germline assignment: CDR1 LNHDA and CDR2 SQIVND (reference sequence). CDR3 protein: CASSAGGLNTEAFF. CDR3 nucleotide sequence: TGTGCCAGTAGTGCGGGGGGGCTGAACACTGAAGCTTTCTTT. Using reference TRBV19 and TRBJ1-1 for the parts outside the CDR3, the full variable domain is DGGITQSPKYLFRKEGQNVTLSCEQNLNHDAMYWYRQDPGQGLRLIYYSQIVNDFQKGDIAEGYSVSREKKESFPLTVTSAQKNPTAFYLCASSAGGLNTEAFFGQGTRLTVV.

J is TRBJ2-3 and V is TRBV27; D may be TRBD1 (5 bases). The V gene lost 1 base and the J gene lost 6 bases, with 5 bases spanning the gap. The length of the CDR3 is 12 residues. CDR1 is MNHEY and CDR2 is SMNVEV in the germline V gene (reference sequence). The CDR3 is CASSLWGDTQYF. DNA for the CDR3: TGTGCCAGCAGTTTATGGGGCGATACGCAGTATTTT.

This chain connects TRBV6-1 to TRBJ2-3, with unresolved D. The V and J ends lost 1 base and 0 bases respectively, with 11 bases between them. CDR1 is MNHNS and CDR2 is SASEGT in the germline V gene. The length of the CDR3 is 16 residues. The CDR3 region is CASSEVSAPSTDTQYF. CDR3 in DNA: TGTGCCAGCAGTGAAGTTTCAGCGCCTAGCACAGATACGCAGTATTTT.

This chain links TRBV6-1 with TRBJ1-1; D is possibly TRBD1 (5 bases). V was pared by 4 bases and J by 7 bases, with 16 bases between. The CDR3 has 14 amino acids. Per the germline V gene, CDR1 is MNHNS and CDR2 is SASEGT. CDR3 residues: CASSAGPRGGEAFF. DNA of the CDR3: TGTGCCAGCAGTGCAGGGCCCCGGGGGGGTGAAGCTTTCTTT.

This chain joins TRBV20-1 and TRBJ1-2; D perhaps matches TRBD1 (6 bases). V was shortened by 3 bases and J by 4 bases, with 6 bases between the two germline ends. Germline V CDR1 and CDR2: DFQATT, SNEGSKA (reference sequence). The CDR3 consists of 11 residues. Written as DNA, the CDR3 is TGCAGTGCTAGGGACAGCTATGGCTACACCTTC. Its translation is CSARDSYGYTF.

The CDR3 DNA reads TGTGCCAGCACCATAGGCCGACGACAAGAGACCCAGTACTTC. Its translation is CASTIGRRQETQYF. J is TRBJ2-5 and V is TRBV7-2, with D unresolved. V dropped 7 bases and J dropped 2 bases, with 14 bases sitting between them. The CDR3 extends over 14 amino acids. The germline V gene has CDR1 SGHTA and CDR2 FQGNSA.

This CDR3 reads CASSEVKANTEAFF. CDR3 coding DNA: TGTGCCAGCAGTGAAGTGAAAGCTAACACTGAAGCTTTCTTT. The V gene is TRBV6-1, the J gene TRBJ1-1; D not resolved. This CDR3 is built from 14 residues. Germline CDR1 and CDR2: MNHNS and SASEGT. Trimming cost V 1 base and J 2 bases, with 8 bases left between them.

The V gene is TRBV4-3, the J gene TRBJ2-3, with no clear D. Germline lookup yields CDR1 LGHNA and CDR2 YSLEER. The CDR3 consists of 16 residues. Trimming stripped 1 base from V and 5 bases from J, with 16 bases between. The CDR3 spells CASSQVSVRVKDTQYF. CDR3 nucleotide sequence: TGCGCCAGCAGCCAAGTCAGTGTTCGGGTCAAAGATACGCAGTATTTT.

In its sample, this clone was seen once. V is TRBV30 and J is TRBJ2-1; D is uncertain. V lost 2 bases and J lost 10, with 12 bases in between. CDR1 is GTSNPN, CDR2 SVGIG, per germline (reference sequence). This CDR3 region has 12 residues. Written as DNA, the CDR3 is TGTGCCTGGAGTTTAGGCCGGGCGGAGCAGTTCTTC. The encoded protein is CAWSLGRAEQFF. The full variable domain, rest sourced from reference TRBV30 and TRBJ2-1, is SQTIHQWPATLVQPVGSPLSLECTVEGTSNPNLYWYRQAAGRGLQLLFYSVGIGQISSEVPQNLSASRPQDRQFILSSKKLLLSDSGFYLCAWSLGRAEQFFGPGTRLTVL.